The clone carrying this T cell receptor beta chain was detected ten times or more. What it binds is unknown. This sample was included in a study of T cell repertoires in cytomegalovirus infection. Study at large: Newly reported HLA-C-restricted and thoroughly characterized HLA-B-restricted CMV epitopes were employed.

Whole-study results and caveats: HLA-C-restricted CMV clonotypes gave the most frequent clonotype in two of eight donors. Frequencies of public TCR beta families were cumulated, and this identified carriers of CMV plus the relevant HLA.

TCRdb processed the reads anew with MiXCR; each CDR3 protein has one entry. This table holds 65,000 to 85,000 distinct CDR3 sequences, about 29% found once. The CDR3 runs 17 residues. With V trimmed by 5 bases and J by 5 bases, 14 bases remained unmatched. Germline V gene data show CDR1 as SEHNR and CDR2 as FQNEAQ (reference sequence). The sequenced sample was CD8+ T cells from cultured PBMCs, obtained from culture after CMV antigen stimulation. The chain combines TRBV7-9 with TRBJ2-1; 8 positions match TRBD1. The sequence derives from a human donor in good health (CMV status not recorded). Some clones in this sample may be carry-over from other donors' samples. The CDR3 is CASSPIQGAVSHNEQFF. The CDR3 DNA is TGTGCCAGCAGCCCAATTCAGGGGGCCGTTAGCCACAATGAGCAGTTCTTC. Drawing the rest from reference TRBV7-9 and TRBJ2-1, the complete variable domain is DTGVSQNPRHKITKRGQNVTFRCDPISEHNRLYWYRQTLGQGPEFLTYFQNEAQLEKSRLLSDRFSAERPKGSFSTLEIQRTEQGDSAMYLCASSPIQGAVSHNEQFFGPGTRLTVL.